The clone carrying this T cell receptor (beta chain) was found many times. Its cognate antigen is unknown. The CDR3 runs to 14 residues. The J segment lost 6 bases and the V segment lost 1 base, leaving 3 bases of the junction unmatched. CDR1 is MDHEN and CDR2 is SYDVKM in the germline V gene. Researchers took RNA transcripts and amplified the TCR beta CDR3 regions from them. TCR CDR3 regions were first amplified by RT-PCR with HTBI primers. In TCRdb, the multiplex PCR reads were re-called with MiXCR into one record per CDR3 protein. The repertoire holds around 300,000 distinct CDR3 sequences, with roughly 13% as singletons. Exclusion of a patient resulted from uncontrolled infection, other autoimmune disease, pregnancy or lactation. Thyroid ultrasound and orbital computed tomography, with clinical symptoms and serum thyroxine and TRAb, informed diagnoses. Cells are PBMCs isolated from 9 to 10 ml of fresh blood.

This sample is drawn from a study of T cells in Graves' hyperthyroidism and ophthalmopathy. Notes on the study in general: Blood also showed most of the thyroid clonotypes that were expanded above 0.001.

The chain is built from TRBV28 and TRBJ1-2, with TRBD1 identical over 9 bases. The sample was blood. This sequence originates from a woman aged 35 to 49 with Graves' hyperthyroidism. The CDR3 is CASSLSGDRDGYTF. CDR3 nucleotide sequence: TGTGCCAGCAGTTTATCAGGGGACAGGGATGGCTACACCTTC.